This T cell receptor beta chain was documented in a study of graft-versus-host responses after intestinal transplantation. Using immunoSEQ multiplex PCR, the repertoire was profiled, and TCRdb retains in-frame clones only, with some absent. In the table there are roughly 75,000 clones, 91% of which are singletons. In the case of this clone: Its matching antigen is unknown.

This receptor was identified in a human donor who received an intestinal transplant. The source was unstimulated CD4+ T cells sorted from spleen or lymph node cells, collected before intestinal transplant.

The chain's CDR3 is CASSITGGGWGIETQYF. Here the CDR3 DNA reads TGTGCCAGTAGTATAACGGGGGGGGGCTGGGGTATAGAGACCCAGTACTTC. The V and J genes are TRBV19 and TRBJ2-5; 8 bases line up with TRBD2. Germline V gives CDR1 LNHDA, CDR2 SQIVND (reference sequence). The CDR3 totals 17 residues. V gave up 2 bases and J gave up 4 bases; unmatched junction bases: 12.